This note documents a single T cell receptor (beta chain) sequence. This sample was taken from a study of shared clonotypes between healthy human individuals. The CDR3 extends over 14 amino acids. Germline CDR1 reads SGHRS; CDR2 reads YFSETQ. V lost 2 bases and J 9 bases, leaving 15 bases between the germline ends. Assay: immunoSEQ multiplex PCR; the TCRdb copy retains only in-frame clones and omits some. This repertoire shows about a million clones, around three quarters found once; its top ten account for 0.89%. The sequenced sample was memory CD4+ T cells from PBMCs. Subset reported: CD45RA-negative fraction. The chain joins TRBV5-1 to TRBJ2-1; D may match TRBD1 or TRBD2 (5 bases each). The sequence was obtained from a young man in good health. Some clones in this sample may be carry-over from other donors' samples. CDR3 sequence reads: CASSFQGDVSEQFF. CDR3 coding DNA: TGCGCCAGCAGCTTTCAAGGGGACGTTAGTGAGCAGTTCTTC.